A single TCR beta chain is shown here with its context. Its antigen is unidentified. V gave up 1 base and J gave up 5 bases, with 13 bases separating them. CDR3 length: 15 amino acids. The germline gives CDR1 SEHNR, CDR2 FQNEAQ (reference sequence). The cDNA had a unique molecular identifier and a template-switch universal primer site. From the 5' RACE reads, TCRdb called clonotypes with MiXCR, one entry per CDR3 protein. The sample has about 1.7 million distinct CDR3 sequences; roughly 35% are singletons. This entry comes from a study of identical twins. Study results and caveats: The study found that models underestimated out-of-frame TCR alpha sharing in monozygotic twins. Insertions were fewer in abundant cord blood beta clonotypes, whereas memory repertoires showed none of this pattern. Beta out-of-frame sequences showed weaker excess twin sharing.

The chain employs TRBV7-9 and TRBJ2-3; perhaps TRBD1 as D (5 bases). Input material: cord blood. This TCR came from a newborn girl in good health. The CDR3, as DNA: TGTGCCAGCAGCTTAGTCGTGGGGCGGAGAGATACGCAGTATTTT. Protein sequence: CASSLVVGRRDTQYF.